These 2 T cell receptor beta chains came from one sample sequenced in a study of blood T cell repertoires in COVID-19. The data were produced by immunoSEQ multiplex PCR, yet TCRdb's version contains in-frame clones alone and is incomplete. Counted here are about 140,000 clones, around 89% occurring once; the ten biggest clones make up roughly 2.9%. The sequencing input was peripheral blood. The receptors originated from a man aged 60 to 69 with active or convalescent COVID-19.

The rearrangement joins TRBV28 to TRBJ1-1; no reliable D call. Trimming stripped 4 bases from V and 4 bases from J, with 10 bases between. This CDR3 is built from 13 residues. Germline loops: CDR1 MDHEN, CDR2 SYDVKM. This CDR3 reads CASSSSRGTEAFF. The CDR3 region has the DNA TGTGCCAGCAGTTCCTCCCGGGGCACTGAAGCTTTCTTT.

The chain carries TRBV15 and TRBJ1-2, with 7 bases that match TRBD1. This CDR3 is built from 12 residues. Per germline, CDR1 LNHNV and CDR2 YYDKDF (reference sequence). V lost 3 bases and J lost 8; bases outside the gene matches: 3. This chain's CDR3 is CATSRTGRGYTF. The DNA for the CDR3 is TGTGCCACCAGCAGGACAGGGAGGGGCTACACCTTC.